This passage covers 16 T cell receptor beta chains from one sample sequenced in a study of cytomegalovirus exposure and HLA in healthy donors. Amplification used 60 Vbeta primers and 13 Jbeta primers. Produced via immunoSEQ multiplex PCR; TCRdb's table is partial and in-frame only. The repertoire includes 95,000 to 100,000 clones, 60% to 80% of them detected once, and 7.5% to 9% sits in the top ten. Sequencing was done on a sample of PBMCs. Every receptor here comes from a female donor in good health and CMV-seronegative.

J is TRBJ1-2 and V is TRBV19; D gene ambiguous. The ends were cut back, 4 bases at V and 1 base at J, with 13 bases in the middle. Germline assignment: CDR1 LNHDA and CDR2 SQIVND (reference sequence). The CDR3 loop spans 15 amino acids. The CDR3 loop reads CASSSSGLYNYGYTF. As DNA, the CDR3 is TGTGCCAGTAGTAGCTCTGGACTCTATAACTATGGCTACACCTTC.

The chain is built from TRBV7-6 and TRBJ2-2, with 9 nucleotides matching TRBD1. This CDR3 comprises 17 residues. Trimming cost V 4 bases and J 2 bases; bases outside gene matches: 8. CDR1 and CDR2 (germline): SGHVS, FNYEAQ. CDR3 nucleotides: TGTGCCAGCAGCTCCCTTTGGGGACAGGGAAACACCGGGGAGCTGTTTTTT. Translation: CASSSLWGQGNTGELFF.

Here the CDR3 reads CAWSVGRGLAAFF. The CDR3, as DNA: TGTGCCTGGAGTGTAGGCAGGGGGCTCGCGGCTTTCTTT. The genes are TRBV30 and TRBJ1-1, with TRBD1 matching 8 bases. From germline, CDR1 is GTSNPN and CDR2 SVGIG (reference sequence). The junction had 8 bases not matched to a gene; V was cut back by 0 bases and J by 11 bases. The CDR3 is 13 amino acids.

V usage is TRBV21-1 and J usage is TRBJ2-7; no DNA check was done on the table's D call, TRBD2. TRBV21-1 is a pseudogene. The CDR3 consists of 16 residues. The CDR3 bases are TGTGCCAGCAGGAAGAGAGGGGGGACTAGCACAGGCGAGCAGTACTTC. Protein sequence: CASRKRGGTSTGEQYF.

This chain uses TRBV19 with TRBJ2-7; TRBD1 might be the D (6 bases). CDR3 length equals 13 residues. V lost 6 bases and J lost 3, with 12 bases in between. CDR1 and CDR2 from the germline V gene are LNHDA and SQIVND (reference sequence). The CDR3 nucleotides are TGTGCCAGTAGCGCCGACAGGTTCTACGAGCAGTACTTC. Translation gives CASSADRFYEQYF.

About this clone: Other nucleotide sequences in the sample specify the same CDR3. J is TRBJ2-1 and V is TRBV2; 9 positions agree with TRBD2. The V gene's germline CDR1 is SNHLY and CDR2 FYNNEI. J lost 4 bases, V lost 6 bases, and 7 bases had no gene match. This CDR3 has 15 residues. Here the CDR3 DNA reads TGTGCCAGCAGATCTAGCGGGGCTGTATACAATGAGCAGTTCTTC. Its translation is CASRSSGAVYNEQFF.

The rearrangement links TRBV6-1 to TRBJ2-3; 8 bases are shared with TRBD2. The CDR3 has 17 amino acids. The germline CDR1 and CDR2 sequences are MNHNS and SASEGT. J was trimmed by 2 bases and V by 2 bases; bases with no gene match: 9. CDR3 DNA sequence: TGTGCCAGCAGTGAATCGGCGGGGGGCGAATTCACAGATACGCAGTATTTT. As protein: CASSESAGGEFTDTQYF.

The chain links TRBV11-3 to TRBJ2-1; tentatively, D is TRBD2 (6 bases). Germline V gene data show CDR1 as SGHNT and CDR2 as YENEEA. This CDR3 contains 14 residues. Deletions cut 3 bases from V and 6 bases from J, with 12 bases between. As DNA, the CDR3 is TGTGCCAGCAGCTTCGGGGGAATCCTCAATGAGCAGTTCTTC. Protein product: CASSFGGILNEQFF.

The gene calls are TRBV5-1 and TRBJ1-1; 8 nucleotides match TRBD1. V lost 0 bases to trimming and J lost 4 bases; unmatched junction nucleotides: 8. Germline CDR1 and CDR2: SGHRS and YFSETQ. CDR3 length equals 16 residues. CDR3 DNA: TGCGCCAGCAGCTTGGCCTGGGACAGGAGACTCACTGAAGCTTTCTTT. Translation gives CASSLAWDRRLTEAFF.

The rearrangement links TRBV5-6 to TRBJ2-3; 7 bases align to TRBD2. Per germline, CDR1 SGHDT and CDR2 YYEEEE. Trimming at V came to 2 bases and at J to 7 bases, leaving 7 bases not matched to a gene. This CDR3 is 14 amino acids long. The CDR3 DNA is TGTGCCAGCAGCTTCGGGGGAGGGCCATATACGCAGTATTTT. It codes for CASSFGGGPYTQYF.

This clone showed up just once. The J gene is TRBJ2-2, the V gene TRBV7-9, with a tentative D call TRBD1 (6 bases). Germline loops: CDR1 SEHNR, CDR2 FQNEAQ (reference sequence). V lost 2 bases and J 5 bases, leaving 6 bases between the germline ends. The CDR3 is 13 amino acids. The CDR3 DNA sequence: TGTGCCAGCAGCTTACAGGGGACCGGGGAGCTGTTTTTT. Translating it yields CASSLQGTGELFF.

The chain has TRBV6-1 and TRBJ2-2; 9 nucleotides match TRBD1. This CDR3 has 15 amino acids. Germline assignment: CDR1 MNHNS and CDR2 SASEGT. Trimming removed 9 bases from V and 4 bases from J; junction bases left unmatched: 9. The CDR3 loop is CASRYTGGSTGELFF. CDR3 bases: TGTGCCAGTAGATATACAGGGGGCAGCACCGGGGAGCTGTTTTTT.

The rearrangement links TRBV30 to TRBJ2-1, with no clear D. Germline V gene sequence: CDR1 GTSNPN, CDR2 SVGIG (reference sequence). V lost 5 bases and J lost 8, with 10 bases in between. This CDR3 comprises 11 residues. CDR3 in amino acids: CAWGKEYEQFF. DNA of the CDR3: TGTGCCTGGGGAAAGGAGTATGAGCAGTTCTTC.

CDR3 region: CASILLQGGVDTEAFF. As DNA, the CDR3 is TGTGCCAGCATCCTTTTACAGGGTGGGGTCGACACTGAAGCTTTCTTT. The chain uses TRBV28 and TRBJ1-1, with D maybe TRBD1 (6 bases). Trimming shortened V by 7 bases and J by 3 bases, and 21 bases separated the two germline ends. The CDR3 consists of 16 residues. Germline values: CDR1 MDHEN, CDR2 SYDVKM.

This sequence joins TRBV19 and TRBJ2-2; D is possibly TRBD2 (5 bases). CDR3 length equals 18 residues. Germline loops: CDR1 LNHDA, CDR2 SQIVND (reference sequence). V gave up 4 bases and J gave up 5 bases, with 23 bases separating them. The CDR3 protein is CASSTARGSDLLTGELFF. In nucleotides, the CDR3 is TGTGCCAGTAGTACTGCACGGGGTAGCGACCTACTTACCGGGGAGCTGTTTTTT. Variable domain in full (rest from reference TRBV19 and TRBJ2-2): DGGITQSPKYLFRKEGQNVTLSCEQNLNHDAMYWYRQDPGQGLRLIYYSQIVNDFQKGDIAEGYSVSREKKESFPLTVTSAQKNPTAFYLCASSTARGSDLLTGELFFGEGSRLTVL.

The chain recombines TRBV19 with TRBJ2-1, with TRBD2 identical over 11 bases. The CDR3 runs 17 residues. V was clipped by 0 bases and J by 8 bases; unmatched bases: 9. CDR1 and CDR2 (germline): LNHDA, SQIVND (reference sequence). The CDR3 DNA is TGTGCCAGTAGTATAGAACGGGTAGCGGGAGGGGAGGATGAGCAGTTCTTC. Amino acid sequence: CASSIERVAGGEDEQFF.